This paragraph reports one T cell receptor beta chain. CDR1 LNHDA and CDR2 SQIVND come from the germline V gene (reference sequence). V lost 3 bases and J 3 bases, leaving 6 bases between the germline ends. The CDR3 extends over 13 amino acids. This sample was taken from a study of blood T cell repertoires in COVID-19. The table came from immunoSEQ multiplex PCR; TCRdb's copy has only in-frame clones and leaves some out. The top ten clones hold 6.3% of a sample with some 87,000 clones, approximately 92% of them seen once. V and J are TRBV19 and TRBJ1-5; no reliable D call. Sample: peripheral blood. The receptor comes from a woman aged 55-69 years with active COVID-19. The CDR3 here is CASSMGINQPQHF. CDR3 nucleotide sequence: TGTGCCAGTAGTATGGGCATCAATCAGCCCCAGCATTTT.